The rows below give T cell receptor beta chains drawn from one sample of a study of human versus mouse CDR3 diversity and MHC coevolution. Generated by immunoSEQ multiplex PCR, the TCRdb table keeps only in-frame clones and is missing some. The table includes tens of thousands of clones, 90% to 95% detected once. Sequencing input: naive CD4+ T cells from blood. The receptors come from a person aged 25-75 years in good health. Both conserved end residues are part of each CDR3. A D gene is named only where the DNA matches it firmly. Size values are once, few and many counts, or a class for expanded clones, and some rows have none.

TGTGCCAGCAGCGCTGGGCAGGGGGCGGGGGAAAAACTGTTTTTT CASSAGQGAGEKLFF TRBJ1-4 TRBV9 . TRBD1
TGCGCCAGCAGCCCCCACGATCCGGTGACAACTAATGAAAAACTGTTTTTT CASSPHDPVTTNEKLFF TRBJ1-4 TRBV5-1 . .
TGTGCCAGCATCTACAGCGGGGGGGACACCGGGGAGCTGTTTTTT CASIYSGGDTGELFF TRBJ2-2 TRBV28 . TRBD2
TGTGCCAGCAGGACTCTGGGAGGGGGTAATCAGCCCCAGCATTTT CASRTLGGGNQPQHF TRBJ1-5 TRBV28 . .
TGTGCCAGCAGTGAAGGACTAGCGGGTAACTACAATGAGCAGTTCTTC CASSEGLAGNYNEQFF TRBJ2-1 TRBV6-1 few TRBD2
TGTGCCAGCAGCTTAGACTTCGCGGCCGGGGAGCTGTTTTTT CASSLDFAAGELFF TRBJ2-2 TRBV7-8 . .
TGTGCCAGCAGCTCCGGCGGCCTCTCTGGAAACACCATATATTTT CASSSGGLSGNTIYF TRBJ1-3 TRBV11-3 . .
TGTGCCTGGAGTGGACAGTTCTACGAGCAGTACTTC CAWSGQFYEQYF TRBJ2-7 TRBV30 once .
TGTGCCAGCCTATGGGGGACAGGAGATGGCTACACCTTC CASLWGTGDGYTF TRBJ1-2 TRBV25-1 . TRBD1
TGTGCCAGCAGTTCCGATGACAGCTTCTATGGCTACACCTTC CASSSDDSFYGYTF TRBJ1-2 TRBV6-5 . .
TGTGCCAGTAGTATATCAGGGGCGGGCAGGGGTGGTAGGTATTTT CASSISGAGRGGRYF TRBJ2-3 TRBV19 . .
TGTGCCACGGAGAGGGACAGGGCCTCCAATGAGCAGTTCTTC CATERDRASNEQFF TRBJ2-1 TRBV15 . TRBD1
TGTGCCAGCAGCCCGGGACAGGTGGGCAATCAGCCCCAGCATTTT CASSPGQVGNQPQHF TRBJ1-5 TRBV11-2 . TRBD1
TGTGCCAGCAGTTTCTCCGGACTCTTCTACGAGCAGTACTTC CASSFSGLFYEQYF TRBJ2-7 TRBV28 . .